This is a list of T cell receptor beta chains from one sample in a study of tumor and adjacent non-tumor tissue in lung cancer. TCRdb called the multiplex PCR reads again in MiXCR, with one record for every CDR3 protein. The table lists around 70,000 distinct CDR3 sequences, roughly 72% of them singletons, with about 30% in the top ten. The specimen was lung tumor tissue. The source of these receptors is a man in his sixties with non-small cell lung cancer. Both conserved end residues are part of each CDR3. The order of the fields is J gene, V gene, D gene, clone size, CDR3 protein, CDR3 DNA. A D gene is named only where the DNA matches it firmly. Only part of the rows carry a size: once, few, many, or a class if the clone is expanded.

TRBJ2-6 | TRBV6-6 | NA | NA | CANGAGNGVNVLTF | TGTGCCAACGGGGCAGGGAACGGGGTCAACGTCCTGACTTTC
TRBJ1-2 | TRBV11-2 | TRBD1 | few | CASSLGTGDGYTF | TGTGCCAGCAGCTTAGGGACAGGGGACGGCTACACCTTC
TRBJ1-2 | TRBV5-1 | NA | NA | CASSLEGTGYGYTF | TGCGCCAGCAGCTTGGAGGGTACAGGCTATGGCTACACCTTC
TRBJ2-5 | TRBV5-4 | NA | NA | CTSSLEGAVTQYF | TGTACCAGCAGCTTGGAAGGGGCCGTGACTCAGTACTTC
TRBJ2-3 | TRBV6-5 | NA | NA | CASSNADMQYF | TGTGCCAGCTCAAATGCAGATATGCAGTATTTT
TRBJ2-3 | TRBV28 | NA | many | CASSPATDTQYF | TGTGCCAGCAGTCCCGCCACAGATACGCAGTATTTT
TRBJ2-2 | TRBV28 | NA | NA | CASSLIADLNTRELFF | TGTGCCAGCAGTTTAATCGCGGACTTAAACACCAGGGAGCTGTTTTTT
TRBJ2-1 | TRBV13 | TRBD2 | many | CASSILAGVNGEQFF | TGTGCCAGCAGCATACTAGCGGGAGTCAATGGTGAGCAGTTCTTC
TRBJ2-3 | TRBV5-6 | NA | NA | CVSSLEGCTDTQYF | TGTGTCAGCAGCTTGGAGGGCTGCACAGATACGCAGTATTTT
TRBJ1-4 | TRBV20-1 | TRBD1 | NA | CSVRVRGGEKLFF | TGCAGTGTTAGAGTCAGGGGGGGTGAAAAACTGTTTTTT
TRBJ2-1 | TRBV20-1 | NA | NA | CSGSGTLNNEQFF | TGCAGTGGATCGGGAACACTAAACAATGAGCAGTTTTTC
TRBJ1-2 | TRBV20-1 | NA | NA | CNVREPLSAGYTF | TGCAATGTTAGGGAACCTCTATCGGCTGGCTACACCTTC
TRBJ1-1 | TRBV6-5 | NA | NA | CASSYSRRGGAYAFF | TGTGCCAGCAGTTACTCCCGCAGGGGTGGGGCTTATGCTTTCTTC
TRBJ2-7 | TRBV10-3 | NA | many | CAISESTANSYEQYF | TGTGCCATCAGTGAGTCTACAGCTAACTCCTACGAGCAGTACTTC
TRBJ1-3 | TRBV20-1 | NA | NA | CSASRQDTGNAIYF | TGCAGTGCTTCCCGCCAGGACACTGGAAACGCCATATATTTT
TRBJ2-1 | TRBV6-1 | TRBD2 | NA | CANSTPAGGRNEQFF | TGTGCCAACAGTACTCCAGCGGGAGGAAGAAATGAGCAGTTCTTC
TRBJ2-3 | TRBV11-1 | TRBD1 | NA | CASSPDRGRPGDTRYF | TGTGCCAGCAGCCCGGACAGGGGGCGTCCCGGAGATACTCGGTATTTT
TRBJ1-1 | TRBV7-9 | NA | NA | CASTSPQLDTEAFF | TGTGCCAGTACCTCGCCTCAGTTGGACACTGAAGCTTTCTTT
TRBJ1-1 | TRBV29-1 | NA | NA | CSVEVSGFGEAFF | TGCAGCGTTGAGGTCTCCGGGTTTGGTGAGGCTTTCTTT
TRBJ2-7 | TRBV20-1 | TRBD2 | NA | CSARVASGILGEQYF | TGCAGTGCTAGAGTGGCCAGCGGGATATTGGGCGAGCAGTACTTC
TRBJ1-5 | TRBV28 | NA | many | CASHTGNQPQHF | TGTGCCAGCCACACGGGCAATCAGCCCCAGCATTTT
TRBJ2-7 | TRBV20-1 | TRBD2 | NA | CNAWTRGSKNSYEQYF | TGCAATGCTTGGACTAGAGGGAGTAAGAACTCCTACGAGCAGTACTTC
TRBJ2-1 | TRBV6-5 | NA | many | CASRYGRGSDEQFF | TGTGCCAGCAGATACGGCCGGGGGTCGGATGAGCAGTTCTTC
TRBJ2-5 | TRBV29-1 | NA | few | CSVAREEKQYF | TGCAGCGTTGCCCGAGAAGAGAAACAGTACTTC